A single sample gave rise to the 32 T cell receptor beta chains below, sequenced in a study of blood T cell repertoires in COVID-19 (dated by TCRdb to 2020 to 2021). Libraries were constructed by the immunoSEQ multiplex PCR assay. TCRdb provides this immuneACCESS table in a form limited to in-frame rearrangements. Some clones are lacking; in checked studies, under half of them reflect an unresolved V gene, and why the rest are absent is not known. This sample gives 120,000 to 150,000 clones in total; more than 70% of them show up just once. The ten largest clones add up to 5.5% of the sample. The sequencing sample was made of PBMCs or T cells enriched from blood (not recorded which). Every receptor here comes from a middle-aged man with acute COVID-19.

There are a few counts of this clone. The J gene is TRBJ1-2, the V gene TRBV2; TRBD1 agrees at 7 bases. Germline CDR1 reads SNHLY; CDR2 reads FYNNEI. J gave up 7 bases and V 6 bases, and 14 bases lay outside the gene matches. The CDR3 covers 15 residues. CDR3 sequence: CASSRGAGGVSGYTF. The DNA for the CDR3 is TGTGCCAGCAGCCGTGGAGCAGGGGGAGTATCTGGCTACACCTTC.

This clone was found many times. The gene calls are TRBV6-4 and TRBJ1-1, with 8 bases fitting TRBD1. The V gene's germline CDR1 is MRHNA and CDR2 SNTAGT. This CDR3 is built from 14 residues. The junction had 5 bases not matched to a gene; V was cut back by 5 bases and J by 3 bases. CDR3: CASSLSDRDTEAFF. As DNA, the CDR3 is TGTGCCAGCAGTCTTTCGGACAGGGACACTGAAGCTTTCTTT.

The J gene is TRBJ2-3, the V gene TRBV28, with D possibly TRBD2 on 5 matching bases. V gave up 5 bases and J gave up 2 bases, with 11 bases separating them. CDR3 length equals 14 residues. Germline CDR1 and CDR2: MDHEN and SYDVKM. The CDR3 DNA reads TGTGCCAGCAGTCGCCCCGGACTCACAGATACGCAGTATTTT. Protein product: CASSRPGLTDTQYF.

This chain links TRBV11-3 with TRBJ2-7; no firm D call. The CDR3 extends over 13 amino acids. Trimming removed 2 bases at V and 6 bases at J, with 11 bases between. Germline loops: CDR1 SGHNT, CDR2 YENEEA. CDR3 amino acids: CASSLTNYGEQYF. The CDR3 nucleotides read TGTGCCAGCAGCTTAACTAATTACGGCGAGCAGTACTTC.

The chain joins TRBV5-1 to TRBJ2-3; the D gene is possibly TRBD1 (6 bases). The V and J ends lost 7 bases and 0 bases respectively, with 15 bases between them. Germline V CDR1 and CDR2: SGHRS, YFSETQ. This CDR3 contains 15 residues. Here the CDR3 reads CASHRGQSSTDTQYF. The CDR3 nucleotides read TGCGCCAGCCATCGCGGACAGTCTAGCACAGATACGCAGTATTTT.

The chain is built from TRBV3-1 (or the pseudogene TRBV3-2) and TRBJ2-1; 11 bases agree with TRBD1. The CDR3 has 18 residues. Trimming removed 0 bases from V and 7 bases from J; junction bases left unmatched: 11. The germline V gene encodes CDR1 LGHDT and CDR2 YNNKEL (reference sequence). The CDR3 region is CASSQESRRDRGENEQFF. DNA of the CDR3: TGTGCCAGCAGCCAAGAGAGTCGTAGGGACAGGGGGGAAAATGAGCAGTTCTTC.

The chain has TRBV30 and TRBJ2-7; tentatively, D is TRBD2 (5 bases). Trimming cost V 0 bases and J 0 bases, with 6 bases left between them. CDR3 length equals 13 residues. Germline V gene data show CDR1 as GTSNPN and CDR2 as SVGIG (reference sequence). In DNA, the CDR3 is TGTGCCTGGAGTGTAGGGAGCTCCTACGAGCAGTACTTC. Protein: CAWSVGSSYEQYF.

This clone occurred a few times. V gene TRBV27 combines with J gene TRBJ1-1, with TRBD1 as a possible D gene (5 bases). CDR3 length: 13 amino acids. CDR1 is MNHEY and CDR2 is SMNVEV in the germline V gene (reference sequence). V was clipped by 8 bases and J by 3 bases, with 13 bases between them. The CDR3, as DNA: TGTGCCAGCGCAAACCTGGGGCACACTGAAGCTTTCTTT. Translating it yields CASANLGHTEAFF.

This chain links TRBV2 with TRBJ1-3, with a tentative D call TRBD1 (6 bases). The CDR3 is made up of 13 amino acids. Germline V gives CDR1 SNHLY, CDR2 FYNNEI. V shed 5 bases and J shed 4 bases, with 9 bases lying between them. This CDR3 reads CASSRDRGNTIYF. The CDR3 DNA is TGTGCCAGCAGTCGCGACAGGGGAAACACCATATATTTT. Supplemented by reference TRBV2 and TRBJ1-3, the full variable domain reads EPEVTQTPSHQVTQMGQEVILRCVPISNHLYFYWYRQILGQKVEFLVSFYNNEISEKSEIFDDQFSVERPDGSNFTLKIRSTKLEDSAMYFCASSRDRGNTIYFGEGSWLTVV.

The CDR3 DNA reads as TGTGCCAGCAGCCAACAGGGGGTTGGCGAGCAGTACTTC. Translated, it gives CASSQQGVGEQYF. The rearrangement joins TRBV7-9 to TRBJ2-7; 8 bases are shared with TRBD1. Germline V CDR1 and CDR2: SEHNR, FQNEAQ (reference sequence). The CDR3 consists of 13 residues. Trimming cost V 5 bases and J 6 bases; bases outside gene matches: 6.

This chain links TRBV2 with TRBJ2-2, with 9 bases fitting TRBD1. The trim removed 6 bases at V and 4 bases at J, leaving 9 bases unmatched. Germline V gene lookup returns CDR1 SNHLY and CDR2 FYNNEI. This CDR3 region has 16 residues. DNA of the CDR3: TGTGCCAGCAGCCCATCCGGGACAGGGTTCACCGGGGAGCTGTTTTTT. This translates into CASSPSGTGFTGELFF.

The J gene is TRBJ1-1, the V gene TRBV28; no reliable D call. V lost 1 base, J lost 5 bases, and 17 bases lay in between. The CDR3 covers 16 residues. Germline assignment: CDR1 MDHEN and CDR2 SYDVKM. The CDR3 DNA reads as TGTGCCAGCAGTTTATTTTTTCCGGGGTGGAAAACTGAAGCTTTCTTT. Residues: CASSLFFPGWKTEAFF.

The chain carries TRBV30 and TRBJ2-5, with D maybe TRBD1 (6 bases). CDR3 length: 14 amino acids. V shed 0 bases and J shed 4 bases, with 12 bases lying between them. Germline V lookup: CDR1 GTSNPN, CDR2 SVGIG (reference sequence). The CDR3 sequence is CAWSVHRVRETQYF. CDR3 sequence (DNA): TGTGCCTGGAGTGTACACAGGGTCAGAGAGACCCAGTACTTC.

The chain has TRBV19 and TRBJ1-5; D is unclear. The V gene's germline CDR1 is LNHDA and CDR2 SQIVND (reference sequence). V was pared by 2 bases and J by 6 bases, with 11 bases between. This CDR3 has 14 amino acids. The CDR3 sequence: CASSIRTAGQPQHF. The CDR3 DNA reads as TGTGCCAGTAGTATAAGAACGGCGGGTCAGCCCCAGCATTTT.

The chain combines TRBV7-9 with TRBJ1-4; TRBD1 agrees at 10 bases. The CDR3 spans 15 residues. J was trimmed by 10 bases and V by 2 bases; bases with no gene match: 7. Germline CDR1 and CDR2: SEHNR and FQNEAQ (reference sequence). The CDR3 sequence is CASSLNRDRGGKLFF. The CDR3 coding sequence is TGTGCCAGCAGCTTAAACCGGGACAGGGGTGGAAAACTGTTTTTT.

The rearrangement uses TRBV5-4 and TRBJ2-1; 8 nucleotides line up with TRBD2. The CDR3 is made up of 16 amino acids. The germline V gene has CDR1 SGHNT and CDR2 YYREEE (reference sequence). J lost 0 bases, V lost 2 bases, and 4 bases had no gene match. The CDR3 coding sequence is TGTGCCAGCAGCTTTAGCGGGAAGAGCTCCTACAATGAGCAGTTCTTC. Amino acid sequence: CASSFSGKSSYNEQFF.

The chain carries TRBV5-1 and TRBJ2-3; 7 bases agree with TRBD1. Per the germline V gene, CDR1 is SGHRS and CDR2 is YFSETQ. CDR3 length: 17 residues. Trimming removed 4 bases from V and 1 base from J; junction bases left unmatched: 12. CDR3 nucleotide sequence: TGCGCCAGCAGCCCCACCGGGACCCAGGGGGGCACAGATACGCAGTATTTT. Protein product: CASSPTGTQGGTDTQYF. The complete variable domain, with remaining parts taken from reference TRBV5-1 and TRBJ2-3, reads KAGVTQTPRYLIKTRGQQVTLSCSPISGHRSVSWYQQTPGQGLQFLFEYFSETQRNKGNFPGRFSGRQFSNSRSEMNVSTLELGDSALYLCASSPTGTQGGTDTQYFGPGTRLTVL.

This clone was recorded at least ten times. This rearrangement joins TRBV4-1 to TRBJ2-1, with D perhaps TRBD1 (6 bases). The CDR3 extends over 16 amino acids. The ends were cut back, 1 base at V and 4 bases at J, with 14 bases in the middle. From germline, CDR1 is MGHRA and CDR2 YSYEKL. CDR3 bases: TGCGCCAGCAGCCAAGGCCAGGACAGAGCTTACAATGAGCAGTTCTTC. As protein: CASSQGQDRAYNEQFF.

The chain links TRBV5-1 to TRBJ1-4, with 10 bases that match TRBD1. J was trimmed by 2 bases and V by 0 bases; bases with no gene match: 7. Per germline, CDR1 SGHRS and CDR2 YFSETQ. CDR3 length equals 18 residues. CDR3: CASSLAGTGVYTNEKLFF. The CDR3 DNA is TGCGCCAGCAGCTTGGCAGGGACAGGGGTTTACACTAATGAAAAACTGTTTTTT.

This clone was counted between two and nine times. The V and J genes are TRBV7-2 and TRBJ2-7; 16 nucleotides line up with TRBD2. This CDR3 contains 16 residues. CDR1 and CDR2 (germline): SGHTA, FQGNSA. With 2 bases clipped from V and 7 bases from J, the junction kept 5 bases outside the gene matches. The CDR3 loop reads CASSLPGTSGRGEQYF. The CDR3 region has the DNA TGTGCCAGCAGCTTACCCGGGACTAGCGGGAGGGGAGAGCAGTACTTC.

The rearrangement links TRBV28 to TRBJ1-3; D is unresolved. This CDR3 contains 14 residues. Trimming left V 6 bases short and J 4 bases short, with 13 bases between. Germline assignment: CDR1 MDHEN and CDR2 SYDVKM. The CDR3 nucleotides read TGTGCCAGCAGCTATGACATCTTCGGAAACACCATATATTTT. Residues: CASSYDIFGNTIYF.

The chain recombines TRBV7-2 with TRBJ2-1; TRBD2 matches 7 bases. This CDR3 is built from 14 residues. The trim removed 5 bases at V and 2 bases at J, leaving 3 bases unmatched. Per the germline V gene, CDR1 is SGHTA and CDR2 is FQGNSA. CDR3 sequence (DNA): TGTGCCAGCAGCCAGCGGGATACCTACAATGAGCAGTTCTTC. It encodes CASSQRDTYNEQFF.

This clone was counted once. This chain connects TRBV27 to TRBJ2-5, with D possibly TRBD1 on 6 matching bases. CDR3 length equals 13 residues. Trimming stripped 7 bases from V and 0 bases from J, with 9 bases between. The germline V gene encodes CDR1 MNHEY and CDR2 SMNVEV (reference sequence). CDR3 in DNA: TGTGCCAGCATCGAGGGGGACCAAGAGACCCAGTACTTC. Amino acid sequence: CASIEGDQETQYF.

The table lists this clone with a few counts. The CDR3 nucleotides read TGCAGTGCTAGTACCGGGACAGGGGGCTCGGACACTGAAGCTTTCTTT. It yields the protein CSASTGTGGSDTEAFF. This chain joins TRBV20-1 and TRBJ1-1; 12 positions match TRBD1. Germline trimming cut 3 bases from V and 3 bases from J; bases unmatched to any gene: 8. The CDR3 length is 16 residues. Germline loops: CDR1 DFQATT, CDR2 SNEGSKA (reference sequence).

The chain couples TRBV6-4 to TRBJ1-1, with 8 bases that match TRBD1. Germline CDR1 and CDR2: MRHNA and SNTAGT. The CDR3 contains 14 residues. V gave up 6 bases and J gave up 2 bases; unmatched junction bases: 5. DNA for the CDR3: TGTGCCAGCAGAGCTGACAGGGGAAACACTGAAGCTTTCTTT. Amino acids: CASRADRGNTEAFF.

The genes are TRBV19 and TRBJ2-5; TRBD1 is a possible D gene (6 bases). V was pared by 3 bases and J by 6 bases, with 14 bases between. CDR3 length equals 14 residues. Germline values: CDR1 LNHDA, CDR2 SQIVND (reference sequence). Here the CDR3 reads CASSMGAAQQTQYF. DNA of the CDR3: TGTGCCAGTAGTATGGGGGCCGCCCAGCAGACCCAGTACTTC.

This clone was recorded a few times. The chain recombines TRBV9 with TRBJ2-1; no clear D gene. Per the germline V gene, CDR1 is SGDLS and CDR2 is YYNGEE. V dropped 4 bases and J dropped 3 bases, with 14 bases sitting between them. The CDR3 runs to 15 residues. In DNA, the CDR3 is TGTGCCAGCAGCCCCACTGGGCTCGGCTACAATGAGCAGTTCTTC. Translation gives CASSPTGLGYNEQFF.

This clone showed up just once. The J gene is TRBJ2-1, the V gene TRBV7-2, with 7 bases lining up with TRBD1. CDR1 SGHTA and CDR2 FQGNSA come from the germline V gene. With V trimmed by 4 bases and J by 2 bases, 5 bases remained unmatched. The CDR3 spans 15 residues. For the CDR3, the DNA is TGTGCCAGCAGCTCCTTAGGGGGCGCCTACAATGAGCAGTTCTTC. Protein product: CASSSLGGAYNEQFF.

For the CDR3, the DNA is TGTGCCAGCAGTGAAGCCCTTCGGACAGGGGAAAATTCACCCCTCCACTTT. Translated, it gives CASSEALRTGENSPLHF. The rearrangement joins TRBV6-1 to TRBJ1-6; TRBD1 aligns across 9 bases. Germline lookup yields CDR1 MNHNS and CDR2 SASEGT. V was clipped by 0 bases and J by 7 bases; unmatched bases: 7. This CDR3 is 17 amino acids long.

The chain links TRBV30 to TRBJ1-1; no definite D call. The germline V gene has CDR1 GTSNPN and CDR2 SVGIG (reference sequence). Deletions cut 4 bases from V and 1 base from J, with 4 bases between. This CDR3 region has 11 residues. CDR3 nucleotides: TGTGCCTGGAACGGGAACACTGAAGCTTTCTTT. This codes for CAWNGNTEAFF.

CDR3 sequence reads: CASSLTVNYGYTF. CDR3 nucleotide sequence: TGTGCCAGCAGCTTGACAGTGAACTATGGCTACACCTTC. This sequence joins TRBV7-9 and TRBJ1-2, with D maybe TRBD1 (5 bases). This CDR3 contains 13 residues. V was cut by 3 bases and J by 2 bases, with 7 bases left in between. Germline-derived CDR1 and CDR2 are SEHNR and FQNEAQ (reference sequence).

A word on this clone: A read error may produce the germline difference seen at one junction end. This chain uses TRBV30 with TRBJ2-7; 13 bases match TRBD2. Germline V gene lookup returns CDR1 GTSNPN and CDR2 SVGIG (reference sequence). This CDR3 region has 17 residues. The CDR3 protein is CAWSREAYTGTSGVLGF. Here the CDR3 DNA reads TGTGCCTGGAGTAGAGAGGCTTATACGGGGACTAGCGGGGTTCTAGGCTTC.